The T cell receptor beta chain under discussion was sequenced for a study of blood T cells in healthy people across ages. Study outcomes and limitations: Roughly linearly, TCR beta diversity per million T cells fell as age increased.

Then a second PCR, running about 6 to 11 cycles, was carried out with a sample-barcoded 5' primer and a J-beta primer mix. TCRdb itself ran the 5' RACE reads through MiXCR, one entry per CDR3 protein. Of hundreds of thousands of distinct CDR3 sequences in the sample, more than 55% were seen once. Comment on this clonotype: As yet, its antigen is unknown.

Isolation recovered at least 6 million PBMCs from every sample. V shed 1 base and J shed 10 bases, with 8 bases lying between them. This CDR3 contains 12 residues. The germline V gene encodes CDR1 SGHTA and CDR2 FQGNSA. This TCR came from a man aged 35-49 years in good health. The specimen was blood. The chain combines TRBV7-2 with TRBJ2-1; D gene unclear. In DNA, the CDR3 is TGTGCCAGCAGCTTAGAACTTGGGGAGCAGTTCTTC. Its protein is CASSLELGEQFF.